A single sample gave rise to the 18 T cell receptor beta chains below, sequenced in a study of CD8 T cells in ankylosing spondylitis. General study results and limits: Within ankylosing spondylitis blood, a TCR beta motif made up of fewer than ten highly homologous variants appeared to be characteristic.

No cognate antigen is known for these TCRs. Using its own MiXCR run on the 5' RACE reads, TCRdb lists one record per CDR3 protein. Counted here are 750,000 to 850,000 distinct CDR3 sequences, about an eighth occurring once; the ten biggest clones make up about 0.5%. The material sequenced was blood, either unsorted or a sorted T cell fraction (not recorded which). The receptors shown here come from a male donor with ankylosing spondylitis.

The CDR3 loop reads CASSQESVGTDTQYF. For the CDR3, the DNA is TGTGCCAGCAGCCAGGAAAGCGTGGGCACAGATACGCAGTATTTT. The chain is built from TRBV4-2 and TRBJ2-3; D call uncertain. Trimming left V 3 bases short and J 1 base short, with 11 bases between. Per the germline V gene, CDR1 is LGHNA and CDR2 is YNFKEQ. The CDR3 has 15 residues.

Here the CDR3 DNA reads TGCAGTGCTGTCTACCAGGACGGGCTACCCCAGCATTTT. This sequence encodes CSAVYQDGLPQHF. V gene TRBV20-1 combines with J gene TRBJ1-5; D unresolved. The V and J ends lost 5 bases and 10 bases respectively, with 18 bases between them. Germline-derived CDR1 and CDR2 are DFQATT and SNEGSKA (reference sequence). The CDR3 covers 13 residues.

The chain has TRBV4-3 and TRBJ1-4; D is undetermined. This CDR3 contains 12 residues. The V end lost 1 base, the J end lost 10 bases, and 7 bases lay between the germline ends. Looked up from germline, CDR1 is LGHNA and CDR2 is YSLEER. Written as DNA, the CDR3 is TGCGCCAGCAGCCAAGTAGGAGGAAAACTGTTTTTT. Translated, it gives CASSQVGGKLFF.

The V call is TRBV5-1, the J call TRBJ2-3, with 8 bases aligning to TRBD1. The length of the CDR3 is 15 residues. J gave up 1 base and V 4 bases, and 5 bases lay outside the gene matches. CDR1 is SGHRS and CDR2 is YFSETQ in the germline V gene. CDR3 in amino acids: CASSQDRAGTDTQYF. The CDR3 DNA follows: TGCGCCAGCAGCCAGGACAGGGCCGGCACAGATACGCAGTATTTT.

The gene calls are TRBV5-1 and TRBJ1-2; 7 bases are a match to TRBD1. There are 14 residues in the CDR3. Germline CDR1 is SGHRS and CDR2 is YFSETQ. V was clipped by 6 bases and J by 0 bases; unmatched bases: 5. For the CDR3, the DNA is TGCGCCAGCAAGAGGGACAGTACTAACTATGGCTACACCTTC. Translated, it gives CASKRDSTNYGYTF.

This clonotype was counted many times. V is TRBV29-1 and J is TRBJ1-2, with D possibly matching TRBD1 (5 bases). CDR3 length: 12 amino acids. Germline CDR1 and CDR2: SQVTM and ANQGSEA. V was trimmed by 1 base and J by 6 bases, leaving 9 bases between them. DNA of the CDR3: TGCAGCGTTGAAGGGCAGGGTCATGGCTACACCTTC. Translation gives CSVEGQGHGYTF.

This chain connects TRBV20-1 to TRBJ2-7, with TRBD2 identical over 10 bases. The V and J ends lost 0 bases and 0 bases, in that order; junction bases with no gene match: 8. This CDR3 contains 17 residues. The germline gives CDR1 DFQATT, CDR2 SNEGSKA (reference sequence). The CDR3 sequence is CSARDLASGRNSYEQYF. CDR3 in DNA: TGCAGTGCTAGAGATTTGGCTAGCGGGAGAAACTCCTACGAGCAGTACTTC.

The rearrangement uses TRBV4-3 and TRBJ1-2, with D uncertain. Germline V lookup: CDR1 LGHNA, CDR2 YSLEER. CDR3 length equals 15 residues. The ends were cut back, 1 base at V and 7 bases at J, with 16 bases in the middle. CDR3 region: CASSQGSTLKGGYTF. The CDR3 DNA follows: TGCGCCAGCAGCCAAGGGAGCACCCTAAAGGGTGGCTACACCTTC.

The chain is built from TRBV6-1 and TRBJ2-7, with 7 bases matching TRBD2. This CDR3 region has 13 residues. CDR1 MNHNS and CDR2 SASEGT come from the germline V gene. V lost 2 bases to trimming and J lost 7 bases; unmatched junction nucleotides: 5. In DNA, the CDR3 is TGTGCCAGCAGTGAAACTCGAGCGGGGGAGCAGTACTTC. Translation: CASSETRAGEQYF.

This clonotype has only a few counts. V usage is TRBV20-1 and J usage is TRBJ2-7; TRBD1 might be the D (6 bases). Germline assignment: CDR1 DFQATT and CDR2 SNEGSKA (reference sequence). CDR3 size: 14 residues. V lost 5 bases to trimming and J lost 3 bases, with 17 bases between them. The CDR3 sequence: CSAPDRSDFYEQYF. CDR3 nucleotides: TGCAGTGCTCCTGACAGGTCTGACTTCTACGAGCAGTACTTC.

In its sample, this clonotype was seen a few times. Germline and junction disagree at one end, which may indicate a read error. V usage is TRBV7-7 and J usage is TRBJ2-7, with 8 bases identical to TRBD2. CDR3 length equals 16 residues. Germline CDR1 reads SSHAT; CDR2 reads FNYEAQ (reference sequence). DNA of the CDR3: TGTGCTAGCAGCCCCCAGGAAGCGGGAGTCACAGGGGAGCAGTACTTC. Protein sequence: CASSPQEAGVTGEQYF.

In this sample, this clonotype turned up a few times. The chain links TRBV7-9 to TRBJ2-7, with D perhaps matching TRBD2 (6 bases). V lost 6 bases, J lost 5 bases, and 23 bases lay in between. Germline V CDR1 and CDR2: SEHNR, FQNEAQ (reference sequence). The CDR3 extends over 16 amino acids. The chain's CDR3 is CASRNQAGRSDNEQYF. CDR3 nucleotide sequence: TGTGCCAGCAGAAACCAGGCGGGACGTAGCGATAACGAGCAGTACTTC.

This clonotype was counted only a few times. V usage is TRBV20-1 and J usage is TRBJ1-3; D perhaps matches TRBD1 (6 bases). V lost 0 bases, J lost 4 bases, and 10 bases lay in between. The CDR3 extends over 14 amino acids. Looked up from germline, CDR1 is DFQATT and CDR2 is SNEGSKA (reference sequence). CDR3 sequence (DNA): TGCAGTGCTAGAGATGGGGGCGCCGGAAACACCATATATTTT. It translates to CSARDGGAGNTIYF.

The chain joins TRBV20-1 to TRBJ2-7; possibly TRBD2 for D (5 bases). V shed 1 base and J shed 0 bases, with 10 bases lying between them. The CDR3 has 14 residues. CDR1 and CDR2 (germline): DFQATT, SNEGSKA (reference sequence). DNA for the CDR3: TGCAGTGCTAGAGTCCTGGGGAGCTCCTACGAGCAGTACTTC. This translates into CSARVLGSSYEQYF.

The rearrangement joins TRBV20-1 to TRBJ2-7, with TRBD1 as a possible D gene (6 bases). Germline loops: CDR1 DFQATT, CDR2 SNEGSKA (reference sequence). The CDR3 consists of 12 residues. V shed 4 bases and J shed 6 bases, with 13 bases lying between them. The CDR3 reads CSATIEGVEQYF. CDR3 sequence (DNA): TGCAGTGCTACCATAGAGGGGGTCGAGCAGTACTTC.

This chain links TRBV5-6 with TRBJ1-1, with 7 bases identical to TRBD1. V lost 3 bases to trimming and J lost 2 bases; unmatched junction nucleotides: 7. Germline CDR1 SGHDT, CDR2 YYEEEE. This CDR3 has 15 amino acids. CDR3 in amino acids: CASSWGQLYNTEAFF. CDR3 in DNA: TGTGCCAGCAGCTGGGGACAGCTATATAACACTGAAGCTTTCTTT.

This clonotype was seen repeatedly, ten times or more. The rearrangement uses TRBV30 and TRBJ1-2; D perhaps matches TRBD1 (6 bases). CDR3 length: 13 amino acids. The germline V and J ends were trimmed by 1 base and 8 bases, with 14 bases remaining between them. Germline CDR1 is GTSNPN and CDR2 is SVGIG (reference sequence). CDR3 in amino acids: CAWSATEGVGYTF. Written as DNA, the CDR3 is TGTGCCTGGAGTGCCACGGAGGGGGTCGGCTACACCTTC. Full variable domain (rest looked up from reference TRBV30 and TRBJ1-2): SQTIHQWPATLVQPVGSPLSLECTVEGTSNPNLYWYRQAAGRGLQLLFYSVGIGQISSEVPQNLSASRPQDRQFILSSKKLLLSDSGFYLCAWSATEGVGYTFGSGTRLTVV.

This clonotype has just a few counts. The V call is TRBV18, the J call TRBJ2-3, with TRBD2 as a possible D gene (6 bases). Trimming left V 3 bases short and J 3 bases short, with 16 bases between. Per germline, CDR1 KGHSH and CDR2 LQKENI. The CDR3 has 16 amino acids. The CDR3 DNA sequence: TGTGCCAGCTCACCTGGGACTCCCAGAAGAACAGATACGCAGTATTTT. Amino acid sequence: CASSPGTPRRTDTQYF.